This T cell receptor beta chain was recovered during a study of early T cells in non-severe SARS-CoV-2 infection. Unique molecular identifiers were added to individual cDNA molecules. MiXCR, run by TCRdb on the 5' RACE reads, gives a single entry per CDR3 protein. The sample yields about 40,000 distinct CDR3 sequences, under 6.5% seen once. This clonotype was detected many times. Its target is unknown. Study-level points and caveats: A preference for anti-spike CD8 responses marked VDJdb matching, which missed private and CD4 specificities.

Trimming pared 8 bases from V and 0 bases from J, leaving 7 bases between. The CDR3 loop spans 13 amino acids. Germline CDR1 reads ENHRY; CDR2 reads SYGVKD. The clonotype was recovered from an adult who was a healthcare worker with PCR-confirmed SARS-CoV-2 infection or an uninfected control (not recorded which). Sequences were obtained from whole blood. This chain joins TRBV10-3 and TRBJ1-4; no reliable D call. The CDR3 bases are TGTGCCATCTCTCCGGCAACTAATGAAAAACTGTTTTTT. It specifies CAISPATNEKLFF.